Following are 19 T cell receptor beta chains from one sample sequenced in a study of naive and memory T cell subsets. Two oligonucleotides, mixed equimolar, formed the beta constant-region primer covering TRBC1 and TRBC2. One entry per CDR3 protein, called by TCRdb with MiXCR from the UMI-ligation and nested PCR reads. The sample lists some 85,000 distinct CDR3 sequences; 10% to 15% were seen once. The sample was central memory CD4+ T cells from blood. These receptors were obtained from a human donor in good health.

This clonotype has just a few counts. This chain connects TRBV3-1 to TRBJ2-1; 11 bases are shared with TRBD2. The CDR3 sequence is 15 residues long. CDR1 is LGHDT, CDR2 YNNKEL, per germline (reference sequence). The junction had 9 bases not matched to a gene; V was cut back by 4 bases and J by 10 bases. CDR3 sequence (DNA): TGTGCCAGCAGCCGTATAGCGGGAGGGTTCGCGGAGCAGTTCTTC. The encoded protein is CASSRIAGGFAEQFF.

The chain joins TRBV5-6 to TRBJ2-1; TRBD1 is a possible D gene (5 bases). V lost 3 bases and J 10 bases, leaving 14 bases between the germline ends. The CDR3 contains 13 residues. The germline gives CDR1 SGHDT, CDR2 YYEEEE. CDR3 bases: TGTGCCAGCAGCTCGACAGTTTTCAACGAGCAGTTCTTC. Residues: CASSSTVFNEQFF.

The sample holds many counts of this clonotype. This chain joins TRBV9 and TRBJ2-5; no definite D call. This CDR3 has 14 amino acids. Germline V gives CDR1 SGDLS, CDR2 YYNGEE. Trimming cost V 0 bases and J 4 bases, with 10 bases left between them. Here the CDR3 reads CASSVDWRGETQYF. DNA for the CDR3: TGTGCCAGCAGCGTAGACTGGAGAGGAGAGACCCAGTACTTC.

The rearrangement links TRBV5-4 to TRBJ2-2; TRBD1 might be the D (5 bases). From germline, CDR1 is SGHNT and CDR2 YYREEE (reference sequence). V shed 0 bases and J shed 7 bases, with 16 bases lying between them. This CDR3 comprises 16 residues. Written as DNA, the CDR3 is TGTGCCAGCAGCTTGGAGGGGCCCGAAAGCTACGGGGAGCTGTTTTTT. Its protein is CASSLEGPESYGELFF.

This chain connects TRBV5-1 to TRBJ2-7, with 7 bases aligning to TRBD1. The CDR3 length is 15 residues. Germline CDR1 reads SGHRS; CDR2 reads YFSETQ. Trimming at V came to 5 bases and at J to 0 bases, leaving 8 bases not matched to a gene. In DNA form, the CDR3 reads TGCGCCAGCAGTCAAGGACAGGCCAACTCCTACGAGCAGTACTTC. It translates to CASSQGQANSYEQYF.

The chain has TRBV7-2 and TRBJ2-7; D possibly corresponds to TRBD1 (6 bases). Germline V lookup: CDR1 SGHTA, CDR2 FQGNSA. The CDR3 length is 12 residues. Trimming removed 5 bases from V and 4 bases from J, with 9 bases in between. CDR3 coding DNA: TGTGCCAGCAGCGGACAGCTTTACGAGCAGTACTTC. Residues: CASSGQLYEQYF.

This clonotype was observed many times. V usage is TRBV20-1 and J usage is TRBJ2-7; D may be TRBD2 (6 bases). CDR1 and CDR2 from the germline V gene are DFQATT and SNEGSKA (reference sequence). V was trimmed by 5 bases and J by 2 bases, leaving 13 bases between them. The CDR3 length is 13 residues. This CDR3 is CSAGASVTYEQYF. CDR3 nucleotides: TGCAGTGCTGGTGCTAGCGTCACCTACGAGCAGTACTTC.

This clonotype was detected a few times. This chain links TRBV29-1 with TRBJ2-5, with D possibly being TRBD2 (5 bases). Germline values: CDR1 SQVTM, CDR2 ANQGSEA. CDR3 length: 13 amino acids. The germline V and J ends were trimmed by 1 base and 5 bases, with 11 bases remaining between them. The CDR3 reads CSVEAPSRETQYF. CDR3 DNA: TGCAGCGTTGAAGCCCCTAGCAGGGAGACCCAGTACTTC.

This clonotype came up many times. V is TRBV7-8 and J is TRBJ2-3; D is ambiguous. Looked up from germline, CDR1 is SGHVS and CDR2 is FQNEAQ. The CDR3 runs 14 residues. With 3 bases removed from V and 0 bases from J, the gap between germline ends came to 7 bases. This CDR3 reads CASSLSPSTDTQYF. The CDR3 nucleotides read TGTGCCAGCAGCTTGTCCCCGAGCACAGATACGCAGTATTTT.

The CDR3 is CSPGGGADEQFF. CDR3 coding DNA: TGCAGTCCGGGGGGAGGAGCGGATGAGCAGTTCTTC. This chain uses TRBV20-1 with TRBJ2-1; 7 bases fit TRBD2. Germline V gives CDR1 DFQATT, CDR2 SNEGSKA (reference sequence). The J segment lost 8 bases and the V segment lost 8 bases, leaving 9 bases of the junction unmatched. The CDR3 runs to 12 residues.

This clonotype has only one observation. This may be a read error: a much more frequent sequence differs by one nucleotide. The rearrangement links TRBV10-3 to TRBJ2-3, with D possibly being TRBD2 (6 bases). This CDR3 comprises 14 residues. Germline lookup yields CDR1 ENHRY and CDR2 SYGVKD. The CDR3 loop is CTISGGRAGDTQYF. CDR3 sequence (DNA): TGTACCATCAGTGGGGGTCGGGCGGGGGATACGCAGTATTTT.

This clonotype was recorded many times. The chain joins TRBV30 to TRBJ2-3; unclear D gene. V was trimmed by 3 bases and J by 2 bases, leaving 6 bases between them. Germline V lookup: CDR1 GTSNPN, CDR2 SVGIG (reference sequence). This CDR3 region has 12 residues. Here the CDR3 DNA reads TGTGCCTGGAGCGGCTCCACAGATACGCAGTATTTT. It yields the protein CAWSGSTDTQYF.

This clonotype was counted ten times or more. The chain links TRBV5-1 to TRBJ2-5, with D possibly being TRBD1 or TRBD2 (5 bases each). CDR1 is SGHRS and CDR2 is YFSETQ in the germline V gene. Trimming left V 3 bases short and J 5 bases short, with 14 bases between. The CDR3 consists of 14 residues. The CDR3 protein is CASSSRDPGETQYF. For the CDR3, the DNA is TGCGCCAGCAGCTCCCGGGACCCCGGGGAGACCCAGTACTTC.

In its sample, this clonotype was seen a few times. This CDR3 is CASNSGGLLYEQYF. The CDR3, as DNA: TGTGCCAGCAATAGTGGTGGGCTCCTTTACGAGCAGTACTTC. V is TRBV28 and J is TRBJ2-7; D gene uncertain. Trimming cost V 7 bases and J 4 bases, with 17 bases left between them. Germline V gene sequence: CDR1 MDHEN, CDR2 SYDVKM. This CDR3 contains 14 residues.

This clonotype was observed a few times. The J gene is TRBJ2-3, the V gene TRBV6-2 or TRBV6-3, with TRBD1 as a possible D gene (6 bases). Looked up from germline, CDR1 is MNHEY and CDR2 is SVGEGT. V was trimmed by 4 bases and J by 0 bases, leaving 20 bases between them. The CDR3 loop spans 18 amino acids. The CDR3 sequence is CASSSLPARGSSTDTQYF. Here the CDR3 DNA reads TGTGCCAGCAGTTCCCTACCGGCCAGGGGCTCTAGCACAGATACGCAGTATTTT.

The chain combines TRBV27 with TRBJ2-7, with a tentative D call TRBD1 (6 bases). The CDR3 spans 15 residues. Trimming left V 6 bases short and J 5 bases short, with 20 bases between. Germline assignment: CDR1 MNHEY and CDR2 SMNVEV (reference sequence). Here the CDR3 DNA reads TGTGCCAGCAGCCGTAACGGGCAGGGGTACCACGAGCAGTACTTC. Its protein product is CASSRNGQGYHEQYF.

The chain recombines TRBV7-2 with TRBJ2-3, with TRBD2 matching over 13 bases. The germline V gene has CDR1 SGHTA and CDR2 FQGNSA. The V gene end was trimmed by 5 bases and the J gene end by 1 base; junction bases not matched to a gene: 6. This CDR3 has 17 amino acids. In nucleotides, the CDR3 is TGTGCCAGCAGCCCACCTGGACTAGCGGGGGGCACAGATACGCAGTATTTT. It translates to CASSPPGLAGGTDTQYF.

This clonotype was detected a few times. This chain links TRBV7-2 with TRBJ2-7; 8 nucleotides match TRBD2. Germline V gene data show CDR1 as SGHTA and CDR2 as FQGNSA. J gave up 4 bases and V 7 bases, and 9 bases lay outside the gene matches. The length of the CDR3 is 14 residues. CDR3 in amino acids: CASTPPGGGYEQYF. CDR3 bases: TGTGCCAGCACCCCCCCGGGAGGGGGGTACGAGCAGTACTTC.

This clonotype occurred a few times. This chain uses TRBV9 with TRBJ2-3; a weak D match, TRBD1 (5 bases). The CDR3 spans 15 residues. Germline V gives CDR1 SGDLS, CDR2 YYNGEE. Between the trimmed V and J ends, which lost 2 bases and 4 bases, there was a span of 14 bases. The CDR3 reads CASSVRGHNSDTQYF. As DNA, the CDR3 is TGTGCCAGCAGCGTTAGAGGACATAACTCAGATACGCAGTATTTT.